Shown below are 2 T cell receptor beta chains from a single sample sequenced in a study of blood T cell repertoires in COVID-19. Some clones are missing from TCRdb's copy, which holds only in-frame ones; the method was immunoSEQ multiplex PCR. The sample includes 350,000 to 400,000 clones, roughly 92% of them seen just once. The sample consisted of PBMCs or T cells enriched from blood (not recorded which). The receptors derive from a woman aged 40 to 50 who had been exposed to COVID-19.

The J gene is TRBJ2-2, the V gene TRBV11-3, with D perhaps matching TRBD1 (6 bases). CDR1 and CDR2 (germline): SGHNT, YENEEA. V gave up 6 bases and J gave up 1 base, with 15 bases separating them. The CDR3 is made up of 16 amino acids. The CDR3 nucleotides read TGTGCCAGCAGGGAGCTCAGGGGTGGGAACACCGGGGAGCTGTTTTTT. Its protein is CASRELRGGNTGELFF.

J is TRBJ1-2 and V is TRBV7-8; 10 bases align to TRBD1. Germline CDR1 and CDR2: SGHVS and FQNEAQ. The CDR3 covers 14 residues. After removal of 7 bases from V and 6 bases from J, the junction contained 8 bases not matched to a gene. The DNA of the CDR3 is TGTGCCAGCACCCGAAGACAGGGGGCGCATGGCTACACCTTC. This codes for CASTRRQGAHGYTF.